The clone carrying this T cell receptor (beta chain) was observed a handful of times. What it recognizes is unknown. Sequenced with the Oncomine TCR Beta short-read assay was DNA taken from cultured CD4+ T cells. One entry per CDR3 protein, called by TCRdb with MiXCR from the PCR reads. The sample records about 20,000 distinct CDR3 sequences, 45% to 60% being singletons. This sample was taken from a study of vaccination and CD4 T cells after COVID-19. Looking at the study overall: SARS-CoV-2 PCR on nasal swabs had been positive for the convalescent patients; nine or ten were mild and one was severe. Spike peptides, overlapping and drawn from SARS-CoV-2, HCoV-NL63, HCoV-OC43 and HCoV-229E, were used to stimulate cells. Cultures serving as controls received a peptide pool (CEFX or HIV-1 Nef) or no peptide.

Germline loops: CDR1 LNHNV, CDR2 YYDKDF (reference sequence). V gave up 3 bases and J gave up 5 bases; unmatched junction bases: 11. This CDR3 region has 18 residues. Regarding treatment: roughly 10-day PBMC culture with coronavirus spike peptide pools or control peptides (ViraFEST assay). Antigen-specific T cell expansion with peptide pools preceded TCR sequencing in the ViraFEST approach. The sequence derives from a human donor who had recovered from COVID-19. Sequenced input: CD4+ T cells from blood, cultured in vitro. The chain uses TRBV15 and TRBJ2-5, with 14 bases identical to TRBD2. Written as DNA, the CDR3 is TGTGCCACCAGCAGTACGGGACTAGCGGGAGTTCGAGGGGAGACCCAGTACTTC. Translated: CATSSTGLAGVRGETQYF. The full variable domain, its missing parts supplied by reference TRBV15 and TRBJ2-5, is DAMVIQNPRYQVTQFGKPVTLSCSQTLNHNVMYWYQQKSSQAPKLLFHYYDKDFNNEADTPDNFQSRRPNTSFCFLDIRSPGLGDTAMYLCATSSTGLAGVRGETQYFGPGTRLLVL.